A selection of T cell receptor beta chains follows, all from one sample in a study of T-cell memory formation after mild COVID-19. MiXCR, run by TCRdb on the 5' RACE reads, gives a single entry per CDR3 protein. The profile shows roughly 130,000 distinct CDR3 sequences, 15% to 20% of them singletons. Sequencing was carried out using PBMCs or a T cell subset sorted from them (not recorded which). The receptors stem from a man aged 18-30 years who had mild COVID-19 (a few samples of this study predate the infection). Cell type and time point are not known. CDR3s include the opening cysteine and the closing phenylalanine or tryptophan. The D gene is left open where the match is weak. The listing skips clone size in some rows; elsewhere it reads once, few, many or a size class.

clone_size v_call d_call cdr3_aa
few TRBV7-2 TRBD2 CASSLAGLAGSINEQFF
few TRBV12-3/TRBV12-4 TRBD1 CASSRQGREKLFF
many TRBV7-2 NA CASGRDRSSYNEQFF
NA TRBV5-1 NA CASSLEVANTQYF
many TRBV5-1 NA CASSLEPRGSGTDTQYF
NA TRBV10-3 TRBD1 CAISEAGTGLFF
few TRBV12-3/TRBV12-4 TRBD2 CASRVSAGGETQYF
NA TRBV7-9 NA CASSAAGGFENEQFF
NA TRBV29-1 NA CSAETGLSGNTIYF
few TRBV7-2 NA CASSLDQQAVFYGYTF
many TRBV6-5 NA CASSHGTSTDTQYF
NA TRBV29-1 NA CSVEAQAADTQYF
many TRBV24-1 TRBD1 CAGSRDSRYNSPLHF
NA TRBV20-1 NA CSARSANYGYTF
NA TRBV4-2 NA CASSQELAPYNEQFF
few TRBV6-5 NA CASRLQGVQGYGYTF
NA TRBV3-1 NA CAGSQGGPGELFF
NA TRBV5-1 NA CASSLTGTFNEQFF